This is a list of T cell receptor beta chains from one sample in a study of cytomegalovirus exposure and HLA in healthy donors. TCRdb's table, derived via immunoSEQ multiplex PCR, lists solely in-frame clones and lacks some. The repertoire holds roughly 130,000 clones, roughly 80% seen once, with 2.1% in the top ten. The sample taken for sequencing was PBMCs. Every receptor here comes from a man younger than 45 in good health and CMV-seronegative. The CDR3 runs from the conserved cysteine through the conserved F or W.

v_call,j_call,cdr3_aa
TRBV7-9,TRBJ1-5,CASSLEGEFQPQHF
TRBV6-6,TRBJ2-7,CASSYWQGASYEQYF
TRBV5-1,TRBJ2-7,CASRPGQLNEQYF
TRBV4-1,TRBJ2-7,CASSQDSSGSSYEQYF
TRBV5-5,TRBJ1-3,CASSAYTGAGNTIYF
TRBV10-3,TRBJ2-3,CAISDHLGGGTDTQYF
TRBV2,TRBJ2-7,CASTTDRAYEQYF
TRBV5-6,TRBJ1-1,CASSSRQSMNTEAFF
TRBV28,TRBJ1-2,CATNDYYGYTF
TRBV7-8,TRBJ2-7,CASSPGHESSYEQYF
TRBV7-9,TRBJ1-2,CASSSVRGYTF
TRBV25-1,TRBJ1-5,CASSESGNQPQHF
TRBV4-1,TRBJ1-4,CASSQEVTGGEKLFF
TRBV2,TRBJ2-7,CASRLAGGYEQYF
TRBV18,TRBJ1-6,CASSPPLEGSPLHF
TRBV9,TRBJ1-4,CASSVGQGTNEKLFF
TRBV15,TRBJ2-1,CATSREPPPTYNEQFF
TRBV2,TRBJ1-1,CASISQGNMNTEAFF
TRBV5-4,TRBJ2-5,CASSLPGTGLQETQYF
TRBV5-6,TRBJ2-2,CASSLTSGGTGELFF
TRBV6-6,TRBJ1-2,CASSQAGAYGYTF
TRBV7-2,TRBJ2-1,CASSLKGGAYNEQFF
TRBV9,TRBJ2-1,CASSVAGGVPDEQFF
TRBV7-2,TRBJ1-1,CASSLGVTGDKAFF
TRBV4-3,TRBJ1-1,CASRQGAGNTEAFF
TRBV7-9,TRBJ2-7,CASSKGSSYEQYF
TRBV5-1,TRBJ1-2,CASSLSLTGGGYGYTF
TRBV25-1,TRBJ2-5,CASSGTRGGKETQYF
TRBV19,TRBJ1-1,CAARQEKNTEAFF
TRBV18,TRBJ1-2,CASSQGGYGYTF
TRBV7-2,TRBJ2-5,CASSLGRGGQETQYF
TRBV19,TRBJ2-2,CATRLAANTGELFF
TRBV7-2,TRBJ2-3,CASSSKTSGTSTDTQYF
TRBV27,TRBJ2-3,CASSFRGRGPRTDTQYF
TRBV7-9,TRBJ2-5,CASSAGTSGEGETQYF
TRBV9,TRBJ1-2,CASSPDILYGYTF
TRBV5-4,TRBJ1-1,CASSLQGWNTEAFF
TRBV6-6,TRBJ1-1,CASSPTGGLGEAFF
TRBV7-2,TRBJ1-2,CASSSGQGWGYTF
TRBV29-1,TRBJ1-3,CSVDSLYF
TRBV5-1,TRBJ2-2,CASSYGQGTGELFF
TRBV15,TRBJ1-2,CATSPPGHANYGYTF
TRBV4-2,TRBJ2-7,CASSQGTSGGESEQYF
TRBV19,TRBJ2-7,CASSIGGGYEQYF
TRBV5-8,TRBJ1-3,CASSLEVGLSGNTIYF
TRBV30,TRBJ1-3,CAWSSILGNTIYF
TRBV19,TRBJ2-3,CASSYTGFTSTDTQYF
TRBV27,TRBJ2-7,CASSLAHLRTGGKEYF
TRBV6-5,TRBJ2-6,CASSYSIGAGANVLTF
TRBV9,TRBJ1-1,CASSVGTLGNTEAFF
TRBV18,TRBJ2-7,CASSPRTGAYEQYF
TRBV28,TRBJ1-5,CASSTDSLSFYSNQPQHF
TRBV11-2,TRBJ2-2,CASSLNPGTGELFF
TRBV6-6,TRBJ2-7,CASSYPGVKYEQYF
TRBV7-9,TRBJ2-3,CASSLWSRVARRTDTQYF
TRBV9,TRBJ2-6,CASSSNPTSLGREVTYGSANVLTF
TRBV2,TRBJ2-7,CASSEWQGYEQYF
TRBV5-4,TRBJ2-1,CASSPAGAEAVEQFF
TRBV28,TRBJ1-1,CASSPAGRNTEAFF